This T cell receptor (beta chain) is from a study of T cells in Graves' hyperthyroidism and ophthalmopathy. Findings and caveats of the study: Most thyroid clonotypes expanded above 0.001 appeared in blood too.

The J segment lost 3 bases and the V segment lost 6 bases, leaving 2 bases of the junction unmatched. Germline V gene sequence: CDR1 SGHAT, CDR2 FQDESV (reference sequence). The CDR3 is 13 amino acids. Diagnoses were established using clinical symptoms, serum thyroxine and TRAb, thyroid ultrasound and orbital computed tomography. Details on this clonotype: Its target is unknown.

It was RNA transcripts that yielded the amplified TCR beta CDR3 regions. Carried out on the TCR CDR3, a first-round RT-PCR used the HTBI primer set. Using its own MiXCR run on the multiplex PCR reads, TCRdb lists one record per CDR3 protein. Among around 600,000 distinct CDR3 sequences listed, about 45% were seen once. Material: peripheral blood or thyroid tissue (not recorded which). The clonotype comes from an adult man with Graves' disease, either hyperthyroidism or ophthalmopathy (not recorded which). V is TRBV11-1 and J is TRBJ2-7, with 10 bases that match TRBD2. The CDR3 here is CASRSGRGYEQYF. In DNA form, the CDR3 reads TGTGCCAGCAGGAGCGGGAGGGGCTACGAGCAGTACTTC.